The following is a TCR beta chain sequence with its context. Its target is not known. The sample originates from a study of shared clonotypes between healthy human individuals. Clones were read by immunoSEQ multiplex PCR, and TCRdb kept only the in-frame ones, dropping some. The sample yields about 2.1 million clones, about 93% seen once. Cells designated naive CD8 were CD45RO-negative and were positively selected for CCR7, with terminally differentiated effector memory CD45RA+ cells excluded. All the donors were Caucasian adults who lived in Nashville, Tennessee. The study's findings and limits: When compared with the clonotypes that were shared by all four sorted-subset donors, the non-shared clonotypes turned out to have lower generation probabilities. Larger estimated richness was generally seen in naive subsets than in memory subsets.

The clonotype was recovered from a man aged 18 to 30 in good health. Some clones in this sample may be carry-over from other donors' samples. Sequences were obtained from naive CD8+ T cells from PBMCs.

The CDR3 region is CASSLLLGQISYNEQFF. CDR3 coding DNA: TGTGCCAGCAGTTTACTGCTTGGACAGATCTCCTACAATGAGCAGTTCTTC. The rearrangement links TRBV27 to TRBJ2-1; D is perhaps TRBD1 (6 bases). V was cut by 2 bases and J by 0 bases, with 14 bases left in between. Per the germline V gene, CDR1 is MNHEY and CDR2 is SMNVEV (reference sequence). There are 17 residues in the CDR3.